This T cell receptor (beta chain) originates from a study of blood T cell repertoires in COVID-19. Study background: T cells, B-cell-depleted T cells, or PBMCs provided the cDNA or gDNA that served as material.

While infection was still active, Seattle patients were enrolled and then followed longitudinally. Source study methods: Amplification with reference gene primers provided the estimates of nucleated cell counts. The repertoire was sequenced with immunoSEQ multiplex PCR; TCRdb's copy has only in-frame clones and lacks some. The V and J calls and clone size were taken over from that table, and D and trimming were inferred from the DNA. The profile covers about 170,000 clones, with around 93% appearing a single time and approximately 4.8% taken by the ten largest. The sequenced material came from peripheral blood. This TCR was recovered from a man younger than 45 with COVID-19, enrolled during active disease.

CDR3 protein: CASSFGGGSLYTEAFF. The CDR3 nucleotides are TGTGCCAGCAGCTTCGGGGGGGGATCCCTCTACACTGAAGCTTTCTTT. The chain combines TRBV5-4 with TRBJ1-1, with D possibly TRBD1 on 5 matching bases. CDR1 and CDR2 (germline): SGHNT, YYREEE (reference sequence). CDR3 length: 16 amino acids. V gave up 2 bases and J gave up 3 bases, with 17 bases separating them.